This entry is about one T cell receptor beta chain. With V trimmed by 3 bases and J by 7 bases, 7 bases remained unmatched. The CDR3 consists of 14 residues. Looked up from germline, CDR1 is SGHDN and CDR2 is FVKESK. Only in-frame clones appear in the TCRdb table, and some are missing; sequencing was by immunoSEQ multiplex PCR. The repertoire consists of nearly 35,000 clones, with 68% occurring once and the leading ten covering around 1.9%. This sample was included in a study of STAT5B mutations in CD4+ large granular lymphocyte leukemia. Material: CD4+ T cells from blood buffy coats. The TCR sequence derives from a human donor in good health. The chain combines TRBV14 with TRBJ1-2; 8 bases align to TRBD1. DNA for the CDR3: TGTGCCAGCAGCCATCTGACAGGGGCACTTGGCTACACCTTC. It translates to CASSHLTGALGYTF.